The present T cell receptor beta chain was sequenced within a study of CD8+ T cells in alopecia areata. Trimming left V 4 bases short and J 4 bases short, with 13 bases between. This CDR3 is built from 14 residues. Per germline, CDR1 MNHEY and CDR2 SVGAGI. A few counts support this clone. Treatment specified: oral pan-JAK inhibitor, 5-10 mg twice daily. PBMCs yielded sorted CD4+ and CD8+ T cells. Extracted from the samples, RNA was reverse transcribed into cDNA to serve as the sequencing template. Libraries were prepared by immunoSEQ multiplex PCR; TCRdb keeps only in-frame clonotypes and omits some of them. The sample carries about 180,000 clones, about 47% recorded once.

The specimen was CD8+ T cells sorted from blood, collected around week 53, from a patient treated with tofacitinib. The TCR sequence derives from a human donor with alopecia areata. The chain combines TRBV6-5 with TRBJ1-2, with TRBD1 as a possible D gene (5 bases). Here the CDR3 reads CASSSKTGGYGYTF. The CDR3 DNA reads as TGTGCCAGCAGTTCCAAAACAGGAGGCTATGGCTACACCTTC.